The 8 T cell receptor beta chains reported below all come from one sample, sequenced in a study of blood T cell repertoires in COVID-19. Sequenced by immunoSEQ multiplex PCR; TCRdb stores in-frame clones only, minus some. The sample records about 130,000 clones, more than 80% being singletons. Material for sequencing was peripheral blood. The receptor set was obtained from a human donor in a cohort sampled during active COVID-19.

The CDR3 region is CASRRRGGELFF. The DNA for the CDR3 is TGTGCCAGCAGACGTAGGGGCGGGGAGCTGTTTTTT. This rearrangement joins TRBV7-9 to TRBJ2-2; maybe TRBD1 (5 bases). The CDR3 runs to 12 residues. Germline CDR1 reads SEHNR; CDR2 reads FQNEAQ (reference sequence). The V and J ends lost 6 bases and 7 bases respectively, with 9 bases between them.

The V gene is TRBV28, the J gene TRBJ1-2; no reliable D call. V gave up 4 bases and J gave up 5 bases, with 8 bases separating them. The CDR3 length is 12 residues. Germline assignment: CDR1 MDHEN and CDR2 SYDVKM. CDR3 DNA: TGTGCCAGCAGTTCAAGCGTTTATGGCTACACCTTC. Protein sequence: CASSSSVYGYTF.

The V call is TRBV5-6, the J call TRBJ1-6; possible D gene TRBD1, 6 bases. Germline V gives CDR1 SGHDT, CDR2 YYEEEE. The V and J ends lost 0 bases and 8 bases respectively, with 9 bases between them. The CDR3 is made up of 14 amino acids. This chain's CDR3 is CASSLAGADSPLHF. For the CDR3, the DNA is TGTGCCAGCAGCTTGGCAGGGGCGGATTCACCCCTCCACTTT. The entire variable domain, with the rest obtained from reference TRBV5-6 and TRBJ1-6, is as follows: DAGVTQSPTHLIKTRGQQVTLRCSPKSGHDTVSWYQQALGQGPQFIFQYYEEEERQRGNFPDRFSGHQFPNYSSELNVNALLLGDSALYLCASSLAGADSPLHFGNGTRLTVT.

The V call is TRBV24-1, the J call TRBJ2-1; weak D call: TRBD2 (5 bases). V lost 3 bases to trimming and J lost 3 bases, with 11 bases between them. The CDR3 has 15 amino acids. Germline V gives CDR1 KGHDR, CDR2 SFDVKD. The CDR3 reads CATSDVRGNYNEQFF. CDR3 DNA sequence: TGTGCCACCAGTGATGTCCGGGGAAACTACAATGAGCAGTTCTTC.

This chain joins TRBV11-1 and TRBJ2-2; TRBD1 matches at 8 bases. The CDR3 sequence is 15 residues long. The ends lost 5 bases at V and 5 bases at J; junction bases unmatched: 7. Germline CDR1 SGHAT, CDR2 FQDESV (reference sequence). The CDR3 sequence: CASSQDRGGTGELFF. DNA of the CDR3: TGTGCCAGCAGCCAAGACAGGGGAGGTACCGGGGAGCTGTTTTTT. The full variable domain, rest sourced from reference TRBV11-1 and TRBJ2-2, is EAEVAQSPRYKITEKSQAVAFWCDPISGHATLYWYRQILGQGPELLVQFQDESVVDDSQLPKDRFSAERLKGVDSTLKIQPAELGDSAMYLCASSQDRGGTGELFFGEGSRLTVL.

As DNA, the CDR3 is TGTGCCAGCAGTAACCGGGACAGTCTTCCGAACACTGAAGCTTTCTTT. It is translated as CASSNRDSLPNTEAFF. The V call is TRBV6-6, the J call TRBJ1-1; 7 bases are shared with TRBD1. Germline trimming cut 5 bases from V and 1 base from J; bases unmatched to any gene: 10. Germline CDR1 and CDR2: MNHNY and SVGAGI (reference sequence). This CDR3 region has 16 residues.

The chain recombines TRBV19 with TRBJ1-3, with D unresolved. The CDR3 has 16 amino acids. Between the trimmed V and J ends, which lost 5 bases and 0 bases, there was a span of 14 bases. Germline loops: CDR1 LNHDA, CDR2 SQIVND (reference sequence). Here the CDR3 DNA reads TGTGCCAGTAGTCTCAAAGCAGCGCACTCTGGAAACACCATATATTTT. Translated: CASSLKAAHSGNTIYF.

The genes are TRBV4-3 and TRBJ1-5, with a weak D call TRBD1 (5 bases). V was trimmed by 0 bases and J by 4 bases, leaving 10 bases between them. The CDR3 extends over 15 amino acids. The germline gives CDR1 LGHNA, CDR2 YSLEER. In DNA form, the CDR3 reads TGCGCCAGCAGCCAAGATTTGACAGTTAATCAGCCCCAGCATTTT. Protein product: CASSQDLTVNQPQHF.